Included here is one TCR beta chain sequence, with context. The target antigen is unknown. TCRdb reanalysed the RT-PCR reads using MiXCR and keeps one entry per CDR3 protein. The table has tens of thousands of distinct CDR3 sequences, around four fifths seen once. This entry is derived from a study of yellow fever vaccine responses in identical twins. Study conclusions and caveats: Twins' vaccine T cell response reportedly gave the appearance of partial convergence and partial personalization.

Trimming left V 4 bases short and J 7 bases short, with 5 bases between. This CDR3 is built from 11 residues. Germline V gene lookup returns CDR1 SGHDN and CDR2 FVKESK. The receptor comes from a young woman who received the yellow fever vaccine. Sequences were derived from T cells from blood (PBMCs), unsorted or a sorted subset (not recorded which), sampled before or after yellow fever vaccination (not recorded which). The genes are TRBV14 and TRBJ2-1; D is undetermined. CDR3 sequence reads: CASSLLNEQFF. The CDR3 nucleotides read TGTGCCAGCAGCCTCCTAAATGAGCAGTTCTTC. The full variable domain, completed using reference TRBV14 and TRBJ2-1, is EAGVTQFPSHSVIEKGQTVTLRCDPISGHDNLYWYRRVMGKEIKFLLHFVKESKQDESGMPNNRFLAERTGGTYSTLKVQPAELEDSGVYFCASSLLNEQFFGPGTRLTVL.